The 17 T cell receptor beta chains below come from one sample, sequenced in a study of blood T cell repertoires in COVID-19. Sequencing was performed with immunoSEQ multiplex PCR; in TCRdb, only in-frame clones are kept and a portion is missing. The table shows 15,000 or so clones, with approximately 85% occurring only once. Sequencing was done on a sample of peripheral blood. These receptors were obtained from a human donor in a cohort sampled during active COVID-19.

The J gene is TRBJ2-5, the V gene TRBV6-6; D is uncertain. The CDR3 has 11 residues. V dropped 5 bases and J dropped 5 bases, with 6 bases sitting between them. Germline CDR1 reads MNHNY; CDR2 reads SVGAGI (reference sequence). The CDR3 reads CASSGRETQYF. In nucleotides, the CDR3 is TGTGCCAGCAGTGGTCGGGAGACCCAGTACTTC.

The DNA for the CDR3 is TGTGCCAGCAGCCCCGCCCTAGCGGGAGGTGTGGAGCAGTACTTC. Translating it yields CASSPALAGGVEQYF. The genes are TRBV3-1 (or the pseudogene TRBV3-2) and TRBJ2-7; 11 nucleotides match TRBD2. The CDR3 is made up of 15 amino acids. CDR1 LGHDT and CDR2 YNNKEL come from the germline V gene (reference sequence). V was clipped by 4 bases and J by 7 bases; unmatched bases: 9.

The chain uses TRBV2 and TRBJ2-7; TRBD1 matches 7 bases. The V gene end was trimmed by 7 bases and the J gene end by 2 bases; junction bases not matched to a gene: 8. CDR1 is SNHLY and CDR2 is FYNNEI in the germline V gene. The CDR3 is 14 amino acids. CDR3 loop: CASKSATGTYEQYF. CDR3 nucleotide sequence: TGTGCCAGCAAGTCGGCGACAGGGACCTACGAGCAGTACTTC.

The chain joins TRBV7-2 to TRBJ2-1; no clear D. CDR1 is SGHTA and CDR2 is FQGNSA in the germline V gene. The V gene lost 8 bases and the J gene lost 3 bases, with 5 bases spanning the gap. The length of the CDR3 is 11 residues. The CDR3 region is CASSVYNEQFF. The CDR3 DNA is TGTGCCAGCTCGGTCTACAATGAGCAGTTCTTC.

The CDR3 protein is CASSLGTSVTDTQYF. Written as DNA, the CDR3 is TGTGCCAGCAGCCTAGGGACTAGCGTTACAGATACGCAGTATTTT. The chain has TRBV3-1 (or the pseudogene TRBV3-2) and TRBJ2-3; 10 nucleotides line up with TRBD2. Germline CDR1 LGHDT, CDR2 YNNKEL (reference sequence). This CDR3 comprises 15 residues. Trimming at V came to 4 bases and at J to 3 bases, leaving 4 bases not matched to a gene.

This clone was counted between two and nine times. The CDR3 nucleotides are TGTGCCTCTCGGGACAGCCTTAATTCACCCCTCCACTTT. This gives the protein CASRDSLNSPLHF. The V gene is TRBV2, the J gene TRBJ1-6, with 7 positions matching TRBD1. V shed 11 bases and J 6 bases; nucleotides not matched to a gene: 7. This CDR3 is built from 13 residues. Per germline, CDR1 SNHLY and CDR2 FYNNEI.

Here the CDR3 DNA reads TGTGCCAGCAGCCCGCAGGGGGCCGGTGGCTACACCTTC. Translation: CASSPQGAGGYTF. The gene calls are TRBV11-2 and TRBJ1-2; 8 nucleotides align to TRBD1. This CDR3 contains 13 residues. The V gene end was trimmed by 5 bases and the J gene end by 7 bases; junction bases not matched to a gene: 6. Germline CDR1 is SGHAT and CDR2 is FQNNGV.

The V gene is TRBV24-1, the J gene TRBJ1-2; tentatively, D is TRBD1 (5 bases). This CDR3 is built from 15 residues. From germline, CDR1 is KGHDR and CDR2 SFDVKD. The V end lost 1 base, the J end lost 4 bases, and 12 bases lay between the germline ends. In nucleotides, the CDR3 is TGTGCCACCAGTGATTTACGGCAGGGAGGCTATGGCTACACCTTC. The encoded protein is CATSDLRQGGYGYTF.

This chain links TRBV6-6 with TRBJ1-2; 8 bases align to TRBD1. This CDR3 comprises 15 residues. In germline, CDR1 is MNHNY, CDR2 SVGAGI (reference sequence). J lost 8 bases, V lost 6 bases, and 14 bases had no gene match. The CDR3 coding sequence is TGTGCCAGCAGACTAGGGACAGGTGCCCCTCGGGGCTACACCTTC. Amino acids: CASRLGTGAPRGYTF.

This clone was seen just once. The chain joins TRBV4-3 to TRBJ1-2; 9 positions agree with TRBD1. The CDR3 is made up of 13 amino acids. Germline-derived CDR1 and CDR2 are LGHNA and YSLEER. Germline trimming cut 6 bases from V and 12 bases from J; bases unmatched to any gene: 11. The CDR3 is CASSHRDREANTF. CDR3 nucleotides: TGCGCCAGCAGTCACCGGGACAGGGAGGCAAACACCTTC.

This chain's CDR3 is CASRGTASNTEAFF. DNA of the CDR3: TGTGCCAGTAGAGGGACAGCCTCGAACACTGAAGCTTTCTTT. J is TRBJ1-1 and V is TRBV19, with TRBD1 matching over 7 bases. V lost 6 bases to trimming and J lost 1 base; unmatched junction nucleotides: 5. This CDR3 spans 14 amino acids. Germline CDR1 is LNHDA and CDR2 is SQIVND (reference sequence).

This rearrangement joins TRBV30 to TRBJ2-2; D may match TRBD1 or TRBD2 (5 bases each). V was trimmed by 5 bases and J by 6 bases, leaving 19 bases between them. The germline gives CDR1 GTSNPN, CDR2 SVGIG (reference sequence). There are 15 residues in the CDR3. In DNA, the CDR3 is TGTGCCTGGGGGGGTGGGTTACAGGCCCCCGGGGAGCTGTTTTTT. Translating gives CAWGGGLQAPGELFF. Looking up the rest from reference TRBV30 and TRBJ2-2 gives the full variable domain: SQTIHQWPATLVQPVGSPLSLECTVEGTSNPNLYWYRQAAGRGLQLLFYSVGIGQISSEVPQNLSASRPQDRQFILSSKKLLLSDSGFYLCAWGGGLQAPGELFFGEGSRLTVL.

V and J are TRBV9 and TRBJ2-3, with TRBD2 matching over 12 bases. CDR3 size: 16 residues. The V and J ends lost 4 bases and 2 bases, in that order; junction bases with no gene match: 5. From germline, CDR1 is SGDLS and CDR2 YYNGEE. CDR3 sequence: CASSSPSGGATDTQYF. The CDR3 region has the DNA TGTGCCAGCAGCAGCCCTAGCGGGGGGGCCACAGATACGCAGTATTTT. The whole variable domain, remainder taken from reference TRBV9 and TRBJ2-3, is DSGVTQTPKHLITATGQRVTLRCSPRSGDLSVYWYQQSLDQGLQFLIQYYNGEERAKGNILERFSAQQFPDLHSELNLSSLELGDSALYFCASSSPSGGATDTQYFGPGTRLTVL.

The rearrangement uses TRBV6-5 and TRBJ1-4, with 9 bases matching TRBD1. In germline, CDR1 is MNHEY, CDR2 SVGAGI. Germline trimming cut 5 bases from V and 10 bases from J; bases unmatched to any gene: 11. The CDR3 consists of 15 residues. The DNA of the CDR3 is TGTGCCAGCAGTCCCCGGGACAGGGCGTTCGGAAAACTGTTTTTT. Residues: CASSPRDRAFGKLFF.

The V call is TRBV25-1, the J call TRBJ1-6, with D unclear. V was trimmed by 5 bases and J by 1 base, leaving 12 bases between them. This CDR3 region has 16 residues. Germline V CDR1 and CDR2: MGHDK, SYGVNS. The CDR3 DNA follows: TGTGCCAGCAGTTGGCGGGTCATGTCCTATAATTCACCCCTCCACTTT. Protein product: CASSWRVMSYNSPLHF.

The J gene is TRBJ1-1, the V gene TRBV25-1; D call uncertain. Germline assignment: CDR1 MGHDK and CDR2 SYGVNS. CDR3 length equals 12 residues. Trimming pared 3 bases from V and 3 bases from J, leaving 5 bases between. CDR3 amino acids: CASSDPYTEAFF. In DNA, the CDR3 is TGTGCCAGCAGTGACCCTTACACTGAAGCTTTCTTT.

The chain has TRBV5-1 and TRBJ2-2; maybe TRBD1 (5 bases). The V end was cut by 4 bases, the J end by 6 bases, with 16 bases between. This CDR3 region has 15 residues. From germline, CDR1 is SGHRS and CDR2 YFSETQ. The CDR3 bases are TGCGCCAGCAGCCCCGACCCAGGGAAGCCCGGGGAGCTGTTTTTT. Encoded protein: CASSPDPGKPGELFF.